Listed below are T cell receptor beta chains from one sample, sequenced in a study of identical twins. Using its own MiXCR run on the 5' RACE reads, TCRdb lists one record per CDR3 protein. The sample contains hundreds of thousands of distinct CDR3 sequences, less than 7% of which appear only once. The material sequenced was naive T cells sorted from blood. The receptors were sampled from a man younger than 35 in good health. The CDR3 runs from the conserved cysteine through the conserved F or W. Each record gives: clone size, J gene, V gene, D gene, CDR3 DNA, CDR3 protein. The D gene is left open where the match is weak. Only some rows state a clone size, as once, few, many or a class for expanded clones.

abundance: few
j_gene: TRBJ2-3
v_gene: TRBV11-2
d_gene: .
CDR3nt: TGTGCCAGCAGCTTGGAGGGGGCGGGGGCAGATACGCAGTATTTT
CDR3aa: CASSLEGAGADTQYF

abundance: few
j_gene: TRBJ2-1
v_gene: TRBV4-1
d_gene: TRBD2
CDR3nt: TGCGCCAGCAGCCACGGGGGGGGATACAATGAGCAGTTCTTC
CDR3aa: CASSHGGGYNEQFF

abundance: many
j_gene: TRBJ2-1
v_gene: TRBV29-1
d_gene: .
CDR3nt: TGCAGCGTATCCGGGACAACTTACAATGAGCAGTTCTTC
CDR3aa: CSVSGTTYNEQFF

abundance: .
j_gene: TRBJ2-5
v_gene: TRBV5-1
d_gene: .
CDR3nt: TGCGCCAGCAGCTTGGATCGCTCCCAAGAGACCCAGTACTTC
CDR3aa: CASSLDRSQETQYF

abundance: many
j_gene: TRBJ1-5
v_gene: TRBV6-6
d_gene: .
CDR3nt: TGTGCCAGCAGTTACTCAGGGGCCCAGCCCCAGCATTTT
CDR3aa: CASSYSGAQPQHF

abundance: .
j_gene: TRBJ2-7
v_gene: TRBV20-1
d_gene: .
CDR3nt: TGCAGTGCTAGCCAGGGGCGCTACGAGCAGTACTTC
CDR3aa: CSASQGRYEQYF

abundance: many
j_gene: TRBJ2-7
v_gene: TRBV30
d_gene: .
CDR3nt: TGTGCCTGGAGTGTACAACGGGAGCAGTACTTC
CDR3aa: CAWSVQREQYF

abundance: .
j_gene: TRBJ2-1
v_gene: TRBV29-1
d_gene: .
CDR3nt: TGCAGCGTTGGTCTGGAGAGCTCCTACAATGAGCAGTTCTTC
CDR3aa: CSVGLESSYNEQFF

abundance: many
j_gene: TRBJ1-2
v_gene: TRBV5-4
d_gene: TRBD1
CDR3nt: TGTGCCAGCAGCTGGGGGACAGCGCCACAGGACTATGGCTACACCTTC
CDR3aa: CASSWGTAPQDYGYTF

abundance: many
j_gene: TRBJ2-1
v_gene: TRBV29-1
d_gene: .
CDR3nt: TGCAGCGTTGATAGGGATGAGCAGTTCTTC
CDR3aa: CSVDRDEQFF

abundance: .
j_gene: TRBJ2-5
v_gene: TRBV12-2
d_gene: .
CDR3nt: TGTGCAAGTCGCCTCTCGTTCGGTAGGACTGGGACCCAGTACTTC
CDR3aa: CASRLSFGRTGTQYF

abundance: few
j_gene: TRBJ2-5
v_gene: TRBV6-1
d_gene: .
CDR3nt: TGTGCCAGCGCCTTCGGGCCGACACTGATAGAAGAGACCCAGTACTTC
CDR3aa: CASAFGPTLIEETQYF

abundance: many
j_gene: TRBJ1-5
v_gene: TRBV12-3/TRBV12-4
d_gene: .
CDR3nt: TGTGCCAGCAGTTTAGCTTCGGACGGAGGTCAGCCCCAGCATTTT
CDR3aa: CASSLASDGGQPQHF

abundance: many
j_gene: TRBJ2-1
v_gene: TRBV7-9
d_gene: TRBD2
CDR3nt: TGTGCCAGCAGCGGGAGGGATGGCAGAACCTACAATGAGCAGTTCTTC
CDR3aa: CASSGRDGRTYNEQFF

abundance: .
j_gene: TRBJ2-3
v_gene: TRBV28
d_gene: .
CDR3nt: TGTGCCAGCAGTTTCTTAGGGGTGGTCGGGGGAAACACAGATACGCAGTATTTT
CDR3aa: CASSFLGVVGGNTDTQYF

abundance: .
j_gene: TRBJ2-3
v_gene: TRBV6-5
d_gene: TRBD2
CDR3nt: TGTGCCAGCAGTTACTGGCGGGAGAGCGCAGATACGCAGTATTTT
CDR3aa: CASSYWRESADTQYF

abundance: few
j_gene: TRBJ2-5
v_gene: TRBV10-3
d_gene: .
CDR3nt: TGTGCCATCACTCGCGAAGGACGTGGGGGCCAAGAGACCCAGTACTTC
CDR3aa: CAITREGRGGQETQYF

abundance: .
j_gene: TRBJ2-1
v_gene: TRBV28
d_gene: TRBD2
CDR3nt: TGTGCCGCACGCGGGAGGAATAATGAGCAGTTCTTC
CDR3aa: CAARGRNNEQFF

abundance: few
j_gene: TRBJ2-3
v_gene: TRBV20-1
d_gene: TRBD2
CDR3nt: TGCAGTGCTAGAGGCCCACAACTAGCGGGAGGGCCGGGTACGCAGTATTTT
CDR3aa: CSARGPQLAGGPGTQYF

abundance: many
j_gene: TRBJ2-7
v_gene: TRBV28
d_gene: TRBD1
CDR3nt: TGTGCCAGCCTCAGGGACAGAATAGACGAGCAGTACTTC
CDR3aa: CASLRDRIDEQYF

abundance: few
j_gene: TRBJ2-7
v_gene: TRBV13
d_gene: .
CDR3nt: TGTGCCAGCAGCTTAGGGGACAGATATTACGAGCAGTACTTC
CDR3aa: CASSLGDRYYEQYF

abundance: many
j_gene: TRBJ2-5
v_gene: TRBV18
d_gene: .
CDR3nt: TGTGCCAGCAGCCCCGTCCAAGAGACCCAGTACTTC
CDR3aa: CASSPVQETQYF